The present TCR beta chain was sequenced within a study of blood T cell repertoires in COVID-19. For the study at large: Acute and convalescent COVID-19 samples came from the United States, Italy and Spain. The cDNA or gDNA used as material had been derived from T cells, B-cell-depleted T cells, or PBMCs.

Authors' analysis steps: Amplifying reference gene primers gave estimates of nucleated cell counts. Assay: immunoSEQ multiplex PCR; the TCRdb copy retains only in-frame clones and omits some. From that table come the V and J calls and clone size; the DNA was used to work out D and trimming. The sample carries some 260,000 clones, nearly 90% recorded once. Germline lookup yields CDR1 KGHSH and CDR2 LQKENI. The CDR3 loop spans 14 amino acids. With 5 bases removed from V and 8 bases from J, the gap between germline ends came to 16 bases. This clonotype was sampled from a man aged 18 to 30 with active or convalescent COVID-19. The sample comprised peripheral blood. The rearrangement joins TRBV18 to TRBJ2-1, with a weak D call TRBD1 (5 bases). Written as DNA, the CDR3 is TGTGCCAGCTCATCCAGACAGTATGAGTATGAGCAGTTCTTC. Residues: CASSSRQYEYEQFF.